The present T cell receptor (beta chain) was sequenced within a study of blood T cell repertoires in COVID-19. Across the study: Samples of COVID-19 (acute and convalescent) were obtained from the United States, Italy and Spain.

Per the authors' pipeline: It was from reference gene primer amplification that nucleated cell counts were estimated. Sequencing was performed with immunoSEQ multiplex PCR; in TCRdb, only in-frame clones are kept and a portion is missing. The DNA was the basis for D and trimming; V, J and clone size are from that table. The sample yields fewer than 350,000 clones, 70% to 90% seen once. Followed over time, Seattle patients had been enrolled while infection was active. This CDR3 region has 16 residues. V shed 3 bases and J 9 bases; nucleotides not matched to a gene: 14. Germline assignment: CDR1 MDHEN and CDR2 SYDVKM.

This chain connects TRBV28 to TRBJ1-5; 7 bases match TRBD1. The receptor's source is a woman in her thirties with COVID-19, enrolled during active disease. The sequencing sample was made of peripheral blood. The CDR3, as DNA: TGTGCCAGCAGTTTGGGGTGGGACAGCGACACGGGGCCCCAGCATTTT. Its translation is CASSLGWDSDTGPQHF.